The source of this T cell receptor (beta chain) is a study of molecular identifiers for immune sequencing clone quantification. Study-wide background: In replicates, RNA taken from 20,000 or 100,000 naive CD8 cells was divided five ways, and four portions underwent sequencing.

TCRdb reanalysed the PCR reads using MiXCR and keeps one entry per CDR3 protein. Seen here are under 600,000 distinct CDR3 sequences, over 20% observed once, and the top ten hold approximately 0.8%. Study-wide findings and caveats: Clonotypes topping 20 RNA copies carried over 97% of effector molecules but under 1% of naive ones.

V was clipped by 5 bases and J by 2 bases, with 10 bases between them. Germline V gene lookup returns CDR1 MNHEY and CDR2 SMNVEV (reference sequence). This CDR3 contains 14 residues. Points on this clonotype: Its cognate antigen is unknown.

The TCR originated in a human donor in good health. Some libraries in this study had Jurkat cell RNA spiked in. V and J are TRBV27 and TRBJ1-5; no firm D call. What was sequenced was naive CD8+ T cells from blood, with Jurkat cell RNA spiked in. Subset denoted: FACS-sorted CD8+CD4-CCR7+CD45RA+ naive T cells. The CDR3 is CASSPRRGNQPQHF. In DNA form, the CDR3 reads TGTGCCAGCAGTCCCCGACGGGGCAATCAGCCCCAGCATTTT.